This note documents a single T cell receptor (beta chain) sequence. Its antigen remains unknown. Germline lookup yields CDR1 SGHAT and CDR2 FQNNGV. Trimming left V 1 base short and J 3 bases short, with 12 bases between. The CDR3 sequence is 16 residues long. The protocol was immunoSEQ multiplex PCR, while the TCRdb copy is restricted to in-frame clones and leaves out a portion. The profile shows tens of thousands of clones, more than 80% of them singletons. This record belongs to a study of a mutant IDH1 vaccine in newly diagnosed glioma. Described time point: week 23, last vaccination. Every vaccination contained 300 ug of the mutant IDH1 20-mer peptide and was paired with topical imiquimod. Patients carried new grade 3 or 4 IDH1-mutant astrocytomas lacking nuclear ATRX.

This clonotype originated in a woman aged 50 to 60 with glioma. This chain joins TRBV11-2 and TRBJ2-2, with a possible D match to TRBD1 (6 bases). Here the sequenced sample was PBMCs, taken from a glioma patient whose treatment included an IDH1 peptide vaccine. CDR3 loop: CASSLVGQGYTGELFF. In DNA form, the CDR3 reads TGTGCCAGCAGCTTAGTTGGGCAGGGGTACACCGGGGAGCTGTTTTTT.